The subject of this entry is one T cell receptor (beta chain). The antigen remains undetermined. The data are from a study of cytomegalovirus exposure and HLA in healthy donors. Regarding the study as a whole: Using the classifier, cytomegalovirus status was reportedly diagnosed with high specificity and sensitivity.

Researchers ran the PCR with 60 Vbeta and 13 Jbeta primers. This table comes from immunoSEQ multiplex PCR, and its TCRdb copy is limited to in-frame clones, with some not included. The sample has 130,000 or so clones, roughly 71% seen once. CDR1 SGHRS and CDR2 YFSETQ come from the germline V gene. The CDR3 contains 16 residues. V lost 3 bases and J lost 0; bases outside the gene matches: 6. This chain joins TRBV5-1 and TRBJ1-3; 7 positions agree with TRBD1. The specimen sequenced was PBMCs. This TCR was recovered from a woman aged 40 to 50 in good health and CMV-seropositive. The CDR3 is CASSYGQVLSGNTIYF. For the CDR3, the DNA is TGCGCCAGCAGCTACGGACAGGTCCTCTCTGGAAACACCATATATTTT. Filled out from reference TRBV5-1 and TRBJ1-3, the complete variable domain reads KAGVTQTPRYLIKTRGQQVTLSCSPISGHRSVSWYQQTPGQGLQFLFEYFSETQRNKGNFPGRFSGRQFSNSRSEMNVSTLELGDSALYLCASSYGQVLSGNTIYFGEGSWLTVV.